This entry lists 27 T cell receptor beta chains sequenced from one sample in a study of monozygotic twins with cystic fibrosis. Sequencing was performed with immunoSEQ multiplex PCR; in TCRdb, only in-frame clones are kept and a portion is missing. The sample includes around 25,000 clones, roughly 90% of them seen just once. Sequencing used blood. These receptors all stem from a girl aged 2 to 10 with cystic fibrosis.

The rearrangement joins TRBV18 to TRBJ2-5; unclear D gene. With 3 bases removed from V and 1 base from J, the gap between germline ends came to 12 bases. CDR3 length: 15 residues. From germline, CDR1 is KGHSH and CDR2 LQKENI. The CDR3 spells CASSPFPSGQETQYF. The CDR3 DNA reads TGTGCCAGCTCACCCTTCCCCTCGGGCCAAGAGACCCAGTACTTC.

V gene TRBV9 combines with J gene TRBJ1-2, with TRBD1 matching over 8 bases. The CDR3 extends over 15 amino acids. Looked up from germline, CDR1 is SGDLS and CDR2 is YYNGEE. V lost 4 bases and J lost 4; bases outside the gene matches: 9. In nucleotides, the CDR3 is TGTGCCAGCAGCCCCACCCGACAGGGGTCCTATGGCTACACCTTC. Amino acids: CASSPTRQGSYGYTF.

The chain links TRBV4-3 to TRBJ1-1; unclear D gene. Germline CDR1 LGHNA, CDR2 YSLEER. The length of the CDR3 is 15 residues. The germline V and J ends were trimmed by 0 bases and 1 base, with 9 bases remaining between them. DNA of the CDR3: TGCGCCAGCAGCCAAGATAGCACTTCGAACACTGAAGCTTTCTTT. This sequence encodes CASSQDSTSNTEAFF.

The CDR3 nucleotides are TGTGCCAGCAGCCTGCGACAGGAGTATAATTCACCCCTCCACTTT. This encodes CASSLRQEYNSPLHF. The rearrangement links TRBV7-2 to TRBJ1-6, with a weak D call TRBD1 (6 bases). CDR1 is SGHTA and CDR2 is FQGNSA in the germline V gene. CDR3 size: 15 residues. With 5 bases removed from V and 4 bases from J, the gap between germline ends came to 12 bases.

The chain couples TRBV27 to TRBJ1-4; no definite D call. The germline V gene encodes CDR1 MNHEY and CDR2 SMNVEV (reference sequence). The CDR3 runs to 18 residues. Deletions cut 6 bases from V and 2 bases from J, with 22 bases between. For the CDR3, the DNA is TGTGCCAGCAGCCGCCGGCAGATCGGAGGAATGACTAATGAAAAACTGTTTTTT. It specifies CASSRRQIGGMTNEKLFF.

The chain links TRBV29-1 to TRBJ2-7, with 7 positions matching TRBD2. The CDR3 sequence is 13 residues long. Germline CDR1 and CDR2: SQVTM and ANQGSEA. Unmatched junction bases numbered 3, after V lost 2 bases and J lost 2 bases. CDR3 region: CSVETGGTYEQYF. CDR3 in DNA: TGCAGCGTTGAAACGGGGGGTACCTACGAGCAGTACTTC.

The chain links TRBV6-1 to TRBJ1-2; D perhaps matches TRBD1 (5 bases). The CDR3 runs 16 residues. The V gene's germline CDR1 is MNHNS and CDR2 SASEGT. Deletions cut 2 bases from V and 3 bases from J, with 16 bases between. The CDR3 loop reads CASSEFWAGSHYGYTF. The CDR3 DNA reads TGTGCCAGCAGTGAATTTTGGGCAGGGAGTCACTATGGCTACACCTTC.

V gene TRBV7-2 combines with J gene TRBJ1-2; no clear D gene. This CDR3 is 13 amino acids long. The germline V gene has CDR1 SGHTA and CDR2 FQGNSA. Trimming removed 5 bases at V and 3 bases at J, with 10 bases between. This chain's CDR3 is CASSIDDYYGYTF. The CDR3 coding sequence is TGTGCCAGCAGCATCGATGACTACTATGGCTACACCTTC.

V and J are TRBV27 and TRBJ1-2; perhaps TRBD1 as D (6 bases). This CDR3 is built from 13 residues. V was clipped by 5 bases and J by 7 bases, with 14 bases between them. Per the germline V gene, CDR1 is MNHEY and CDR2 is SMNVEV (reference sequence). CDR3 region: CASSQQTGFGYTF. The CDR3 DNA reads TGTGCCAGCAGTCAGCAAACAGGGTTTGGCTACACCTTC.

The CDR3 region is CASSLKSGYNTEAFF. CDR3 sequence (DNA): TGCGCCAGCAGCTTGAAATCCGGGTATAACACTGAAGCTTTCTTT. This chain joins TRBV5-1 and TRBJ1-1; D is unclear. V lost 1 base to trimming and J lost 2 bases, with 12 bases between them. CDR1 SGHRS and CDR2 YFSETQ come from the germline V gene. The CDR3 extends over 15 amino acids.

This sequence joins TRBV30 and TRBJ1-1, with TRBD1 as a possible D gene (6 bases). Germline V gene sequence: CDR1 GTSNPN, CDR2 SVGIG (reference sequence). Trimming removed 2 bases from V and 6 bases from J, with 13 bases in between. The CDR3 consists of 13 residues. The CDR3 sequence is CAWSPPGVAEAFF. The CDR3 nucleotides read TGTGCCTGGAGTCCTCCAGGGGTCGCTGAAGCTTTCTTT.

This sequence joins TRBV9 and TRBJ2-7, with 8 bases matching TRBD1. Trimming removed 0 bases from V and 7 bases from J; junction bases left unmatched: 6. The CDR3 length is 14 residues. Germline assignment: CDR1 SGDLS and CDR2 YYNGEE. In nucleotides, the CDR3 is TGTGCCAGCAGCGTAGTTGAGACAGGGGTAGAGCAGTACTTC. Amino acid sequence: CASSVVETGVEQYF.

The V and J genes are TRBV7-2 and TRBJ2-3; no reliable D call. CDR1 and CDR2 from the germline V gene are SGHTA and FQGNSA. The CDR3 is 16 amino acids. The V and J ends lost 6 bases and 2 bases respectively, with 18 bases between them. CDR3 nucleotides: TGTGCCAGCAGTCTAGGGCGCTCCCAAAACACAGATACGCAGTATTTT. It specifies CASSLGRSQNTDTQYF.

The rearrangement uses TRBV30 and TRBJ1-1; D is ambiguous. Trimming cost V 3 bases and J 2 bases, with 13 bases left between them. This CDR3 is 14 amino acids long. The germline V gene has CDR1 GTSNPN and CDR2 SVGIG (reference sequence). The CDR3 bases are TGTGCCTGGAGACCCCCTTTTGAAAACACTGAAGCTTTCTTT. As protein: CAWRPPFENTEAFF. The full variable domain, in which reference TRBV30 and TRBJ1-1 provide the parts outside the CDR3, is SQTIHQWPATLVQPVGSPLSLECTVEGTSNPNLYWYRQAAGRGLQLLFYSVGIGQISSEVPQNLSASRPQDRQFILSSKKLLLSDSGFYLCAWRPPFENTEAFFGQGTRLTVV.

The CDR3 protein is CASSLIGPRGAFF. The CDR3 DNA sequence: TGTGCCAGCAGCCTCATCGGACCGCGCGGAGCTTTCTTT. The V and J genes are TRBV7-8 and TRBJ1-1; no definite D call. Germline lookup yields CDR1 SGHVS and CDR2 FQNEAQ. Trimming pared 5 bases from V and 10 bases from J, leaving 17 bases between. The CDR3 totals 13 residues.

In nucleotides, the CDR3 is TGTGCCAGCAGTTCGACAGGGGAGAACACCGGGGAGCTGTTTTTT. Amino acid sequence: CASSSTGENTGELFF. This sequence joins TRBV6-5 and TRBJ2-2, with 8 bases fitting TRBD1. The CDR3 extends over 15 amino acids. CDR1 is MNHEY and CDR2 is SVGAGI in the germline V gene. V lost 4 bases, J lost 1 base, and 2 bases stayed unmatched.

The chain employs TRBV5-6 and TRBJ2-7; 8 nucleotides align to TRBD2. There are 13 residues in the CDR3. CDR1 is SGHDT and CDR2 is YYEEEE in the germline V gene. V lost 3 bases and J lost 7; bases outside the gene matches: 6. CDR3 bases: TGTGCCAGCAGCTACGACCGGGGGGGTGAGCAGTACTTC. Encoded protein: CASSYDRGGEQYF.

The genes are TRBV6-5 and TRBJ1-2, with D perhaps TRBD1 (6 bases). Trimming removed 1 base at V and 3 bases at J, with 15 bases between. This CDR3 is 16 amino acids long. Germline V gene lookup returns CDR1 MNHEY and CDR2 SVGAGI. The CDR3 loop reads CASSYLTGQSDYGYTF. The CDR3 DNA reads TGTGCCAGCAGTTACTTAACCGGACAGTCTGACTATGGCTACACCTTC.

This clone has a single count. The genes are TRBV6-6 and TRBJ2-1; 8 bases are shared with TRBD2. V was clipped by 10 bases and J by 8 bases; unmatched bases: 13. There are 14 residues in the CDR3. The germline V gene has CDR1 MNHNY and CDR2 SVGAGI (reference sequence). As DNA, the CDR3 is TGTGCCACCTACTCCGGGACTAGTTACCATGAGCAGTTCTTC. It translates to CATYSGTSYHEQFF.

This chain links TRBV7-2 with TRBJ2-7; 9 bases align to TRBD1. The CDR3 totals 14 residues. Germline CDR1 and CDR2: SGHTA and FQGNSA. V lost 3 bases, J lost 3 bases, and 3 bases stayed unmatched. The CDR3 nucleotides read TGTGCCAGCAGCTTGACAGGGGGAGACTACGAGCAGTACTTC. Encoded protein: CASSLTGGDYEQYF.

This sequence joins TRBV6-1 and TRBJ2-1; D uncertain. Germline V gene lookup returns CDR1 MNHNS and CDR2 SASEGT. The CDR3 is 15 amino acids. The germline V and J ends were trimmed by 2 bases and 2 bases, with 10 bases remaining between them. The CDR3 is CASSEMGGAYNEQFF. The CDR3 DNA reads as TGTGCCAGCAGTGAAATGGGTGGGGCCTACAATGAGCAGTTCTTC.

The rearrangement uses TRBV5-4 and TRBJ1-3; 7 bases agree with TRBD1. V lost 0 bases, J lost 0 bases, and 3 bases stayed unmatched. CDR3 length: 16 amino acids. Germline CDR1 SGHNT, CDR2 YYREEE (reference sequence). CDR3: CASSLVGQVSGNTIYF. The CDR3 nucleotides read TGTGCCAGCAGCTTGGTCGGACAGGTCTCTGGAAACACCATATATTTT.

The genes are TRBV18 and TRBJ1-5; D is perhaps TRBD1 (6 bases). Germline CDR1 is KGHSH and CDR2 is LQKENI. This CDR3 has 15 amino acids. The germline V and J ends were trimmed by 3 bases and 1 base, with 10 bases remaining between them. The CDR3 region is CASSPRGGSNQPQHF. CDR3 DNA sequence: TGTGCCAGCTCACCCAGAGGGGGAAGCAATCAGCCCCAGCATTTT.

J is TRBJ1-5 and V is TRBV4-1, with 9 positions matching TRBD1. The CDR3 sequence is 16 residues long. The V gene's germline CDR1 is MGHRA and CDR2 YSYEKL. Trimming took 0 bases from V and 2 from J; bases not matched to a gene: 2. The CDR3 DNA sequence: TGCGCCAGCAGCCAAGACAGACAGGGGGGCAATCAGCCCCAGCATTTT. It translates to CASSQDRQGGNQPQHF.

CDR3 DNA: TGCGCCAGCAGCCAAGACATTAGCGGGCCGAGCTCCTACGAGCAGTACTTC. Its protein is CASSQDISGPSSYEQYF. The V and J genes are TRBV4-3 and TRBJ2-7; 7 positions agree with TRBD2. This CDR3 spans 17 amino acids. Germline CDR1 LGHNA, CDR2 YSLEER. V lost 0 bases and J lost 0; bases outside the gene matches: 8.

J is TRBJ2-2 and V is TRBV5-4, with TRBD2 identical over 8 bases. Germline V gives CDR1 SGHNT, CDR2 YYREEE (reference sequence). The CDR3 is made up of 15 amino acids. Trimming removed 4 bases from V and 4 bases from J; junction bases left unmatched: 6. The CDR3 here is CASSRGGPTTGELFF. The CDR3, as DNA: TGTGCCAGCAGCCGCGGGGGGCCTACCACCGGGGAGCTGTTTTTT.

For the CDR3, the DNA is TGTGCCAGCTCACCACCGGAAGGAAAGAGCTCCTACAATGAGCAGTTCTTC. Residues: CASSPPEGKSSYNEQFF. The V call is TRBV18, the J call TRBJ2-1; D uncertain. This CDR3 is 17 amino acids long. From germline, CDR1 is KGHSH and CDR2 LQKENI. The V and J ends lost 0 bases and 0 bases respectively, with 12 bases between them.